The 15 T cell receptor beta chains below come from one sample, sequenced in a study of control samples from healthy donors and cancer patients. Sequencing was performed with immunoSEQ multiplex PCR; in TCRdb, only in-frame clones are kept and a portion is missing. Of about 29,000 clones in the sample, 87% were seen once. Specimen: formalin-fixed, paraffin-embedded tissue. Receptors originate from a female donor with melanoma.

The rearrangement joins TRBV4-1 to TRBJ1-2, with D possibly matching TRBD1 (5 bases). V was cut by 4 bases and J by 4 bases, with 16 bases left in between. Germline values: CDR1 MGHRA, CDR2 YSYEKL. CDR3 size: 15 residues. Here the CDR3 DNA reads TGCGCCAGCAGCCCCAAAATGGGGGGGATCTATGGCTACACCTTC. Protein: CASSPKMGGIYGYTF.

The chain is built from TRBV4-1 and TRBJ1-1, with D unclear. Germline values: CDR1 MGHRA, CDR2 YSYEKL. The ends were cut back, 0 bases at V and 0 bases at J, with 8 bases in the middle. CDR3 length equals 15 residues. The CDR3 region has the DNA TGCGCCAGCAGCCAAGAAGGCGGGATGAACACTGAAGCTTTCTTT. It is translated as CASSQEGGMNTEAFF.

This chain links TRBV12-3 or TRBV12-4 with TRBJ2-1; 11 bases map to TRBD2. The V gene end was trimmed by 8 bases and the J gene end by 6 bases; junction bases not matched to a gene: 3. The CDR3 runs to 13 residues. Here the CDR3 reads CASRSGRVNEQFF. CDR3 nucleotide sequence: TGTGCCAGCCGTAGCGGGAGGGTCAATGAGCAGTTCTTC.

The rearrangement links TRBV27 to TRBJ1-4; D is unclear. CDR3 size: 14 residues. V dropped 5 bases and J dropped 10 bases, with 17 bases sitting between them. The germline V gene encodes CDR1 MNHEY and CDR2 SMNVEV (reference sequence). In DNA form, the CDR3 reads TGTGCCAGCAGTACTCCGGGCCTCGTAGGAAAACTGTTTTTT. This codes for CASSTPGLVGKLFF.

V and J are TRBV27 and TRBJ1-1; possible D gene TRBD1, 6 bases. This CDR3 is built from 13 residues. The V gene's germline CDR1 is MNHEY and CDR2 SMNVEV (reference sequence). Trimming removed 5 bases from V and 5 bases from J, with 12 bases in between. The CDR3 DNA is TGTGCCAGCAGTACGAGGACAGCTACTGAAGCTTTCTTT. Its protein is CASSTRTATEAFF.

This rearrangement joins TRBV11-2 to TRBJ1-1; D might be TRBD1 (6 bases). V lost 5 bases, J lost 0 bases, and 13 bases lay in between. CDR3 length: 15 amino acids. The germline gives CDR1 SGHAT, CDR2 FQNNGV. The DNA for the CDR3 is TGTGCCAGCAGCCCGAGGGGGGTGATGAACACTGAAGCTTTCTTT. Translating gives CASSPRGVMNTEAFF.

This chain uses TRBV29-1 with TRBJ1-2, with 8 positions matching TRBD1. The germline V gene encodes CDR1 SQVTM and CDR2 ANQGSEA. CDR3 length equals 14 residues. The trim removed 1 base at V and 6 bases at J, leaving 7 bases unmatched. The CDR3 bases are TGCAGCGTTGAAGGGACAGGGAGGATCGATGGCTACACCTTC. This translates into CSVEGTGRIDGYTF. The full variable domain, rest sourced from reference TRBV29-1 and TRBJ1-2, is SAVISQKPSRDICQRGTSLTIQCQVDSQVTMMFWYRQQPGQSLTLIATANQGSEATYESGFVIDKFPISRPNLTFSTLTVSNMSPEDSSIYLCSVEGTGRIDGYTFGSGTRLTVV.

The V call is TRBV4-3, the J call TRBJ2-2; the D is unclear. Germline V CDR1 and CDR2: LGHNA, YSLEER. This CDR3 has 16 residues. V was pared by 0 bases and J by 6 bases, with 14 bases between. This CDR3 reads CASSQDRLAGPGELFF. CDR3 bases: TGCGCCAGCAGCCAAGATCGACTGGCCGGACCCGGGGAGCTGTTTTTT.

V and J are TRBV12-3 or TRBV12-4 and TRBJ1-1, with unresolved D. V lost 7 bases to trimming and J lost 9 bases, with 18 bases between them. This CDR3 region has 13 residues. CDR3 sequence (DNA): TGTGCCAGCATAGCCCTGGCATCGTCCAAAGCTTTCTTT. It encodes CASIALASSKAFF.

This chain links TRBV2 with TRBJ1-6, with a possible D match to TRBD1 (6 bases). Looked up from germline, CDR1 is SNHLY and CDR2 is FYNNEI. The CDR3 length is 15 residues. V shed 5 bases and J shed 10 bases, with 18 bases lying between them. The CDR3 spells CASSSGGKGDSPLHF. In DNA form, the CDR3 reads TGTGCCAGCAGTTCGGGTGGGAAGGGGGACTCACCCCTCCACTTT.

CDR3 nucleotide sequence: TGTGCCAGCAGCGCGGGACCTACGGACACTGAAGCTTTCTTT. The encoded protein is CASSAGPTDTEAFF. This sequence joins TRBV9 and TRBJ1-1; D is perhaps TRBD1 (5 bases). From germline, CDR1 is SGDLS and CDR2 YYNGEE. V shed 3 bases and J shed 3 bases, with 12 bases lying between them. The CDR3 is 14 amino acids.

V gene TRBV2 combines with J gene TRBJ2-3, with no clear D. This CDR3 comprises 15 residues. Germline assignment: CDR1 SNHLY and CDR2 FYNNEI. Trimming cost V 8 bases and J 4 bases, with 19 bases left between them. CDR3 DNA sequence: TGTGCCAGCCTGGGTTTAGCTGAGACGGCAGATACGCAGTATTTT. Translation gives CASLGLAETADTQYF.

The chain uses TRBV6-5 and TRBJ2-1; 12 positions match TRBD2. Germline CDR1 and CDR2: MNHEY and SVGAGI. V shed 0 bases, J shed 9 bases, and the junction held 6 bases outside the gene matches. CDR3 size: 16 residues. The CDR3 loop is CASSYSSLAGGGEQFF. The CDR3 bases are TGTGCCAGCAGTTACTCGAGCCTAGCGGGGGGGGGTGAGCAGTTCTTC.

The chain has TRBV7-2 and TRBJ1-6, with D unresolved. Germline V CDR1 and CDR2: SGHTA, FQGNSA. V was shortened by 0 bases and J by 11 bases, with 14 bases between the two germline ends. CDR3 size: 15 residues. The CDR3, as DNA: TGTGCCAGCAGCTTAGCCACAGCCCTGAGGGCACCCCTCCACTTT. Protein: CASSLATALRAPLHF.

The chain joins TRBV19 to TRBJ2-7; 13 bases align to TRBD2. The CDR3 extends over 15 amino acids. The V gene end was trimmed by 3 bases and the J gene end by 2 bases; junction bases not matched to a gene: 1. Germline values: CDR1 LNHDA, CDR2 SQIVND (reference sequence). CDR3: CASSMTSGGPYEQYF. For the CDR3, the DNA is TGTGCCAGTAGTATGACTAGCGGGGGGCCCTACGAGCAGTACTTC.